This TCR beta chain was sequenced during a study of shared clonotypes between healthy human individuals. Study-level points and caveats: A few donors had around 5% of their naive CD4 clonotypes in common.

Donation came from healthy HIV-negative adults that had no recent acute infections or vaccinations. Negatively enriched CD4+ T cells were divided by CD45RA into naive and memory. 200 ng DNA, around 30,000 T cell genomes, went into each sorted-subset replicate PCR. Data came from immunoSEQ multiplex PCR; TCRdb stores just in-frame clones and leaves some out. The profile shows 740,000 or so clones, 55% to 85% of them singletons. This clone was seen only a few times. Its specificity is unknown. This clonotype was obtained from a woman in her 30s in good health. The sample was memory CD4+ T cells sorted from blood. This sample's subset: CD45RA-negative fraction.

Here the CDR3 reads CAWSVAGSRAFF. CDR3 coding DNA: TGTGCCTGGAGTGTGGCGGGGTCTAGAGCTTTCTTT. V is TRBV30 and J is TRBJ1-1; no clear D. Germline values: CDR1 GTSNPN, CDR2 SVGIG (reference sequence). This CDR3 region has 12 residues. V was clipped by 0 bases and J by 10 bases, with 12 bases between them.